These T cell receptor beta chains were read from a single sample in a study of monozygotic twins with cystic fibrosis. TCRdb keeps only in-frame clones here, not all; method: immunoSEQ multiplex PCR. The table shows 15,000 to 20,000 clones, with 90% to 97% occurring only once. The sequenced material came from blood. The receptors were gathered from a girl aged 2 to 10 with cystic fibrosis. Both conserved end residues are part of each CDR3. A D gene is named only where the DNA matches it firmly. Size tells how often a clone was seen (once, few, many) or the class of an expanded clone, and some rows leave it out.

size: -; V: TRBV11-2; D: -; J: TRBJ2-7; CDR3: CASSLRHLTLNEQYF; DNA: TGTGCCAGCAGCCTCCGACACTTAACGCTGAACGAGCAGTACTTC
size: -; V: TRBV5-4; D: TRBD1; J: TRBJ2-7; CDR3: CASSLGTGYEQYF; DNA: TGTGCCAGCAGCTTGGGGACAGGCTACGAGCAGTACTTC
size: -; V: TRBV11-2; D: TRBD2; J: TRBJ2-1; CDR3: CASSLERASGGFSYNEQFF; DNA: TGTGCCAGCAGCTTAGAGCGGGCTAGCGGGGGGTTCTCCTACAATGAGCAGTTCTTC
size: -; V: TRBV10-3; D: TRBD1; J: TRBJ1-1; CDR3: CAINARQGTSEAFF; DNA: TGTGCCATCAATGCGCGACAGGGGACCTCTGAAGCTTTCTTT
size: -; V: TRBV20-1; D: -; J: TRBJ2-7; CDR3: CSARGLYEQYF; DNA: TGCAGTGCTAGAGGTCTTTACGAGCAGTACTTC
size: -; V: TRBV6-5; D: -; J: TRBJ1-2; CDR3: CASSYSAGGYDYGYTF; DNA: TGTGCCAGCAGTTACTCCGCCGGGGGCTATGACTATGGCTACACCTTC
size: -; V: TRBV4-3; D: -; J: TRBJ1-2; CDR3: CASSQVGAGYTF; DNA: TGCGCCAGCAGCCAAGTCGGGGCTGGCTACACCTTC
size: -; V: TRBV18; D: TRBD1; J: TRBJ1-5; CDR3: CASSPGQGRSNQPQHF; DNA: TGTGCCAGCTCACCAGGACAGGGGCGAAGCAATCAGCCCCAGCATTTT
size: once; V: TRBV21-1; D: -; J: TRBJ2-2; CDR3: CASKKGSRGPEVGTGELFF; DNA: TGTGCCAGCAAGAAAGGGTCTCGGGGCCCTGAGGTAGGGACCGGGGAGCTGTTTTTT
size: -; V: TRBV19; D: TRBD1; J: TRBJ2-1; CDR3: CASSIDTETGTYNEQFF; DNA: TGTGCCAGTAGTATAGATACGGAGACAGGGACCTACAATGAGCAGTTCTTC
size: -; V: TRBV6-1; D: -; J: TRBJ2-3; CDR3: CASSVSDTQYF; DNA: TGTGCCAGCAGTGTTTCTGATACGCAGTATTTT
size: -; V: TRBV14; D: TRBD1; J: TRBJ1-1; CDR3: CASRGGGEAFF; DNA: TGTGCCAGCAGAGGGGGCGGTGAAGCTTTCTTT
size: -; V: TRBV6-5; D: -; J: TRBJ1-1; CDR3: CASSYSPGQRKAFF; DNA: TGTGCCAGCAGTTACTCACCGGGACAAAGAAAAGCTTTCTTT
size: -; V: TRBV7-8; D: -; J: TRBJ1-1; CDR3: CASSLIQVTGGAFF; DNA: TGTGCCAGCAGCCTAATACAGGTTACCGGAGGGGCTTTCTTT
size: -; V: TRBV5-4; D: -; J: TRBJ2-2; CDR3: CASSLDGVGTGELFF; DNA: TGTGCCAGCAGCTTGGACGGGGTGGGGACCGGGGAGCTGTTTTTT
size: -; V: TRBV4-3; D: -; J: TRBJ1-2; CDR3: CASSQATGPSSFGYTF; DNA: TGCGCCAGCAGCCAAGCTACCGGGCCTAGCTCCTTTGGCTACACCTTC
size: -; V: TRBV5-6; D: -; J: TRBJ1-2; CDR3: CASSLPDSYGYTF; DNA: TGTGCCAGCAGCTTGCCGGACAGCTATGGCTACACCTTC
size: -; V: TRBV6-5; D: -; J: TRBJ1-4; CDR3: CASSMGGASEKLFF; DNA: TGTGCCAGCAGTATGGGGGGCGCATCGGAAAAACTGTTTTTT
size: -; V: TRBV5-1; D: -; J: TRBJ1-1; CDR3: CASSPSAGTPEAFF; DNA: TGCGCCAGCAGCCCGTCAGCGGGAACCCCTGAAGCTTTCTTT
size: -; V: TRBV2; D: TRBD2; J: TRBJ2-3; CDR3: CASRKAGGTDTQYF; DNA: TGTGCCAGCAGGAAAGCGGGGGGTACAGATACGCAGTATTTT
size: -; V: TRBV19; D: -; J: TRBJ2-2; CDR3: CASSISQKTGELFF; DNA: TGTGCCAGTAGTATATCCCAAAAGACCGGGGAGCTGTTTTTT
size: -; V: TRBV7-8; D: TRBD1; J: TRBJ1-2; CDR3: CASSLSAGGIGYTF; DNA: TGTGCCAGCAGCTTAAGCGCAGGGGGCATTGGCTACACCTTC
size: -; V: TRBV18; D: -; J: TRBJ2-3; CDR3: CASSPQQGLTDTQYF; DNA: TGTGCCAGCTCACCGCAACAGGGACTCACAGATACGCAGTATTTT
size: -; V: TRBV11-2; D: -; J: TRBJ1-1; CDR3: CASSPLGGGTEAFF; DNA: TGTGCCAGCAGCCCGCTCGGGGGAGGAACTGAAGCTTTCTTT
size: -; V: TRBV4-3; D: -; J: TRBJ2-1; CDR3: CASSQDLLGNEQFF; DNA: TGCGCCAGCAGCCAAGATCTATTGGGCAATGAGCAGTTCTTC
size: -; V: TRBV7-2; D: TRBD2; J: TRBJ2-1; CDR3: CASSPRTSGGAVFF; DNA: TGTGCCAGCAGCCCGAGGACTAGCGGGGGGGCCGTGTTCTTC
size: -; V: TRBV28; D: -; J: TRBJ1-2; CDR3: CASSLPNNYGYTF; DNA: TGTGCCAGCAGTTTACCTAATAACTATGGCTACACCTTC
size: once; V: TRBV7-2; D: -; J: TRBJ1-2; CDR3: CASSATGFGEGYTF; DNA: TGTGCCAGCAGTGCCACAGGGTTCGGGGAGGGCTACACCTTC
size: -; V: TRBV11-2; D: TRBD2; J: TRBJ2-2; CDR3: CASSLSRASGDTGELFF; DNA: TGTGCCAGCAGCTTAAGTCGGGCTAGCGGGGACACCGGGGAGCTGTTTTTT
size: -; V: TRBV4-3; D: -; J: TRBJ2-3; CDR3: CASSQDQNTDTQYF; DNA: TGCGCCAGCAGCCAAGATCAGAACACAGATACGCAGTATTTT
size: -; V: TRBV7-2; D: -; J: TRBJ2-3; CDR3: CASSLGVDTQYF; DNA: TGTGCCAGCAGCTTAGGGGTAGATACGCAGTATTTT
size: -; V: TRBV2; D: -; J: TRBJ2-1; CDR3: CASRERGDEQFF; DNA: TGTGCCAGCAGAGAGAGGGGGGATGAGCAGTTCTTC
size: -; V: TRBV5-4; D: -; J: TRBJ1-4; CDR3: CASSLGRGLNEKLFF; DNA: TGTGCCAGCAGCCTCGGACGGGGGCTGAATGAAAAACTGTTTTTT
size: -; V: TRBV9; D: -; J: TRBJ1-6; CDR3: CASSQSDSYNSPLHF; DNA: TGTGCCAGCAGCCAATCGGACTCCTATAATTCACCCCTCCACTTT
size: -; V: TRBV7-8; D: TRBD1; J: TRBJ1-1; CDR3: CASSLVLTGDTEAFF; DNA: TGTGCCAGCAGCTTAGTCCTGACAGGGGACACTGAAGCTTTCTTT
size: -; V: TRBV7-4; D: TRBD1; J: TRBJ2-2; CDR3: CASSFIGQGAQGYPGELFF; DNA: TGTGCCAGCAGCTTTATAGGACAGGGGGCGCAGGGATATCCCGGGGAGCTGTTTTTT
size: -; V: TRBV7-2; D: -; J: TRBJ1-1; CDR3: CASSFRVNTEAFF; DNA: TGTGCCAGCAGCTTCAGGGTGAACACTGAAGCTTTCTTT
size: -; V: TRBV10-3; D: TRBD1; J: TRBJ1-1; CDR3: CAISARTGTNTEAFF; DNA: TGTGCCATCAGTGCCCGGACAGGGACAAACACTGAAGCTTTCTTT
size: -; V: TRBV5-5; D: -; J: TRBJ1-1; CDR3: CASSPGQFGTEAFF; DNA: TGTGCCAGCAGCCCAGGACAGTTCGGCACTGAAGCTTTCTTT
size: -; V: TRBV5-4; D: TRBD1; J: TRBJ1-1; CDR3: CASRQQGALNTEAFF; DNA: TGTGCCAGCAGACAACAGGGGGCCCTGAACACTGAAGCTTTCTTT
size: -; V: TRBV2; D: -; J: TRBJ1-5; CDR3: CASSKGRQQNQPQHF; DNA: TGTGCCAGCAGTAAGGGGCGTCAGCAAAATCAGCCCCAGCATTTT
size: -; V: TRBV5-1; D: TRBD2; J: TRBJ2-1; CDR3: CASSLALLAGGLSYNEQFF; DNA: TGCGCCAGCAGCTTGGCCCTCCTAGCGGGGGGGCTCTCCTACAATGAGCAGTTCTTC
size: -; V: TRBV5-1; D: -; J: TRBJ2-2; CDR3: CASSFLWAGEKNTGELFF; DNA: -
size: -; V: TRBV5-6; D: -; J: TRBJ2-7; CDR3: CASSLPGLGYEQYF; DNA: TGTGCCAGCAGCTTGCCCGGGCTGGGGTACGAGCAGTACTTC
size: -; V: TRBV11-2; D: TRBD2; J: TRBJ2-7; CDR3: CASSWTSGGPYEQYF; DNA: TGTGCCAGCAGCTGGACTAGCGGGGGCCCTTACGAGCAGTACTTC
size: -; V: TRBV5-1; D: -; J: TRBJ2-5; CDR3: CASSLGPYQETQYF; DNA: TGCGCCAGCAGCTTGGGACCGTACCAAGAGACCCAGTACTTC
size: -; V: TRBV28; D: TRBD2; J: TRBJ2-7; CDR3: CASSEGLAGGSEQYF; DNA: TGTGCCAGCAGTGAAGGACTAGCGGGGGGGAGCGAGCAGTACTTC
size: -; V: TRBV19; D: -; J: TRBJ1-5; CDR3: CASSIRTGNQPQHF; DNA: TGTGCCAGTAGTATAAGAACAGGTAATCAGCCCCAGCATTTT
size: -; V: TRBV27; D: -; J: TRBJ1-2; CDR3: CASRPSGSGGYTF; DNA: TGTGCCAGCAGACCTTCGGGGTCTGGTGGCTACACCTTC
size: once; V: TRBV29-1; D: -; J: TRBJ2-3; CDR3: CSLLWRGEDTQYF; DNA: TGCAGCCTTCTCTGGCGGGGTGAAGATACGCAGTATTTT
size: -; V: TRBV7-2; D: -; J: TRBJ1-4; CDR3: CASSLDRDEKLFF; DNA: TGTGCCAGCAGCTTAGACAGGGACGAAAAACTGTTTTTT
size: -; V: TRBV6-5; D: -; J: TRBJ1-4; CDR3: CASRARQAPNEKLFF; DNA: TGTGCCAGCAGAGCCCGACAGGCCCCCAATGAAAAACTGTTTTTT
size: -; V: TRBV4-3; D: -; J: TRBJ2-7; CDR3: CASSFTASSYEQYF; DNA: TGCGCCAGCAGCTTCACGGCCAGCTCCTACGAGCAGTACTTC